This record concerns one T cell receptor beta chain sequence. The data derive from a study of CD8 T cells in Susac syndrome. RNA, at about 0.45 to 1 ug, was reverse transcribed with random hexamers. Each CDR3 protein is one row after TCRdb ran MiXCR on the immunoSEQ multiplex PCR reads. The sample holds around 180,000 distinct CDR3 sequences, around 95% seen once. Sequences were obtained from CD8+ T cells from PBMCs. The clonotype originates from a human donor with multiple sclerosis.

The CDR3 region is CASSQTTGNEQFF. The CDR3 DNA reads TGTGCCAGCAGCCAGACCACGGGGAATGAGCAGTTCTTC. The rearrangement joins TRBV14 to TRBJ2-1; D perhaps matches TRBD2 (5 bases). The CDR3 length is 13 residues. Trimming took 3 bases from V and 7 from J, leaving 10 bases between them. Germline-derived CDR1 and CDR2 are SGHDN and FVKESK.